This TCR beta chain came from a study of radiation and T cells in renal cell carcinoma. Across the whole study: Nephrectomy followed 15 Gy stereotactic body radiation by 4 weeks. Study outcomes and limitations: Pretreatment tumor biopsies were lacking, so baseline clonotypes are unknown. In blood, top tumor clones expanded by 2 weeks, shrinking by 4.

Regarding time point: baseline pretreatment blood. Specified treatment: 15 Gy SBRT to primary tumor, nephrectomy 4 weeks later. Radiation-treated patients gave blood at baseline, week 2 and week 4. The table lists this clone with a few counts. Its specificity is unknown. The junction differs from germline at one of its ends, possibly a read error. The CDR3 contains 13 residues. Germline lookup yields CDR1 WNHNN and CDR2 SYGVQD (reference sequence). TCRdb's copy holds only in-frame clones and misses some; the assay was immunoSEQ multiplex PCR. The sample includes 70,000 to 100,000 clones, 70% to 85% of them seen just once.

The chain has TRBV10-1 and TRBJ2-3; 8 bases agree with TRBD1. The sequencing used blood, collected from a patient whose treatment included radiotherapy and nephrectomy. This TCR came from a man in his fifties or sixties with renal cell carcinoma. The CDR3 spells CASSEGDRTLQVF. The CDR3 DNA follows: TGCGCCAGCAGTGAGGGGGACAGGACCCTTCAGGTATTT.